These 23 T cell receptor beta chains originate from one sample sequenced in a study of cytomegalovirus exposure and HLA in healthy donors. PCR employed 60 Vbeta and 13 Jbeta primers. The repertoire was sequenced with immunoSEQ multiplex PCR; TCRdb's copy has only in-frame clones and lacks some. The repertoire holds about 60,000 clones, around 73% seen once, with 5.4% in the top ten. Sequenced sample: PBMCs. The receptors here all came from a man over 45 in good health and CMV-seronegative.

This chain uses TRBV29-1 with TRBJ2-5; D is perhaps TRBD1 (5 bases). Trimming removed 2 bases at V and 6 bases at J, with 10 bases between. The germline CDR1 and CDR2 sequences are SQVTM and ANQGSEA. This CDR3 is 12 amino acids long. The CDR3 DNA follows: TGCAGCGTTGAAAGGGTGGGGCAGACCCAGTACTTC. As protein: CSVERVGQTQYF.

This clone has more than one count but fewer than ten. This chain connects TRBV27 to TRBJ1-6; TRBD1 agrees at 7 bases. Trimming cost V 7 bases and J 7 bases; bases outside gene matches: 13. The CDR3 is made up of 16 amino acids. Germline lookup yields CDR1 MNHEY and CDR2 SMNVEV (reference sequence). In DNA, the CDR3 is TGTGCCAGCAAACTAGGGGGCCCCGGGACGAATTCACCCCTCCACTTT. Residues: CASKLGGPGTNSPLHF.

This clone was picked up a small number of times. The CDR3 protein is CASSWTRTSEQETQYF. CDR3 nucleotide sequence: TGCGCCAGCAGCTGGACCAGGACTAGCGAGCAAGAGACCCAGTACTTC. The chain employs TRBV5-1 and TRBJ2-5; 9 bases match TRBD2. Germline values: CDR1 SGHRS, CDR2 YFSETQ. The J segment lost 2 bases and the V segment lost 3 bases, leaving 8 bases of the junction unmatched. The CDR3 spans 16 residues.

The chain joins TRBV19 to TRBJ2-3; TRBD1 matches at 8 bases. The CDR3 spans 14 residues. Germline loops: CDR1 LNHDA, CDR2 SQIVND (reference sequence). The V and J ends lost 6 bases and 2 bases, in that order; junction bases with no gene match: 4. The CDR3 sequence is CASRMDRATDTQYF. CDR3 DNA sequence: TGTGCCAGTAGGATGGACAGGGCCACAGATACGCAGTATTTT.

The chain carries TRBV5-1 and TRBJ1-6; the D gene is possibly TRBD1 (6 bases). CDR1 and CDR2 from the germline V gene are SGHRS and YFSETQ. The length of the CDR3 is 15 residues. V dropped 0 bases and J dropped 7 bases, with 11 bases sitting between them. This chain's CDR3 is CASSLEGTYNSPLHF. In DNA, the CDR3 is TGCGCCAGCAGCTTGGAAGGGACATACAATTCACCCCTCCACTTT.

This clone came up once. The J gene is TRBJ1-2, the V gene TRBV10-3; the D is unclear. The CDR3 has 12 amino acids. The germline gives CDR1 ENHRY, CDR2 SYGVKD. V shed 3 bases and J shed 4 bases, with 6 bases lying between them. CDR3 in amino acids: CAISDGSYGYTF. The DNA of the CDR3 is TGTGCCATCAGTGATGGTAGCTATGGCTACACCTTC.

The J gene is TRBJ1-3, the V gene TRBV7-8, with a weak D call TRBD1 (5 bases). Germline V gene data show CDR1 as SGHVS and CDR2 as FQNEAQ. The CDR3 has 15 amino acids. Trimming stripped 5 bases from V and 0 bases from J, with 11 bases between. CDR3 nucleotides: TGTGCCAGCAGCACGACAGTAAGCTCTGGAAACACCATATATTTT. Translation: CASSTTVSSGNTIYF.

The chain links TRBV9 to TRBJ2-1; no clear D. Trimming cost V 5 bases and J 9 bases, with 18 bases left between them. The CDR3 runs 14 residues. The germline V gene encodes CDR1 SGDLS and CDR2 YYNGEE. The CDR3 loop reads CASSDSALGFEQFF. Written as DNA, the CDR3 is TGTGCCAGCAGTGACTCCGCCCTTGGCTTTGAGCAGTTCTTC.

This clone was seen a single time. The genes are TRBV7-9 and TRBJ1-6; 12 nucleotides align to TRBD1. CDR3 length: 14 residues. V shed 6 bases and J 10 bases; nucleotides not matched to a gene: 4. Germline V gene data show CDR1 as SEHNR and CDR2 as FQNEAQ (reference sequence). This chain's CDR3 is CASRTGTGGSPLHF. The CDR3 DNA is TGTGCCAGCAGAACAGGGACAGGGGGCTCACCCCTCCACTTT.

The gene calls are TRBV30 and TRBJ2-3, with 7 bases aligning to TRBD2. Losses at the gene ends were 0 bases for V and 0 bases for J; bases not matched to a gene: 3. Germline loops: CDR1 GTSNPN, CDR2 SVGIG (reference sequence). The CDR3 totals 15 residues. CDR3 DNA: TGTGCCTGGAGTGTACTAGCGACTAGCACAGATACGCAGTATTTT. It codes for CAWSVLATSTDTQYF.

V and J are TRBV6-4 and TRBJ2-1; the match to TRBD1 covers 12 bases. This CDR3 spans 16 amino acids. From germline, CDR1 is MRHNA and CDR2 SNTAGT. The J segment lost 7 bases and the V segment lost 3 bases, leaving 7 bases of the junction unmatched. The CDR3 nucleotides are TGTGCCAGCAGTGAACGGGGACAGGGGGCAAAGAATGAGCAGTTCTTC. Amino acids: CASSERGQGAKNEQFF.

The chain couples TRBV28 to TRBJ1-1, with D possibly TRBD1 on 5 matching bases. The CDR3 has 14 amino acids. The V end was cut by 6 bases, the J end by 8 bases, with 19 bases between. CDR1 MDHEN and CDR2 SYDVKM come from the germline V gene. The CDR3 sequence: CASSRGGALGEAFF. CDR3 nucleotides: TGTGCCAGCAGCCGGGGCGGGGCCCTTGGCGAAGCTTTCTTT.

The rearrangement uses TRBV5-1 and TRBJ2-1, with TRBD1 identical over 9 bases. V trimming: 3 bases; J trimming: 14 bases; junction bases outside the gene matches: 6. Germline loops: CDR1 SGHRS, CDR2 YFSETQ. The CDR3 covers 12 residues. The CDR3 loop reads CASSYSRDREFF. The CDR3 coding sequence is TGCGCCAGCAGCTACTCCCGGGACAGGGAGTTCTTC.

The chain links TRBV5-1 to TRBJ2-1; tentative D call: TRBD2 (7 bases). V lost 0 bases, J lost 7 bases, and 14 bases lay in between. Germline V gene sequence: CDR1 SGHRS, CDR2 YFSETQ. CDR3 size: 15 residues. The CDR3 bases are TGCGCCAGCAGCTTGGGAGGGGGGGTTGCGAATGAGCAGTTCTTC. Protein product: CASSLGGGVANEQFF.

Remarks on this clone: A much larger clone is a single base away; this may be a read error. V gene TRBV4-2 combines with J gene TRBJ1-5; 8 bases map to TRBD1. Trimming took 1 base from V and 4 from J; bases not matched to a gene: 6. Germline CDR1 reads LGHNA; CDR2 reads YNFKEQ. This CDR3 spans 16 amino acids. The CDR3 nucleotides are TGTGCCAGCAGCCAAGCAACCGGACAGGGTAATCAGCCCCAGCATTTT. Residues: CASSQATGQGNQPQHF.

The chain is built from TRBV7-8 and TRBJ2-2; 7 bases match TRBD1. Germline CDR1 is SGHVS and CDR2 is FQNEAQ. The CDR3 runs to 16 residues. Trimming removed 5 bases from V and 0 bases from J; junction bases left unmatched: 6. In DNA, the CDR3 is TGTGCCAGCAGCATTCGACAGGGCACGAACACCGGGGAGCTGTTTTTT. Protein: CASSIRQGTNTGELFF. The variable domain in full, with the rest retrieved from reference TRBV7-8 and TRBJ2-2, is GAGVSQSPRYKVAKRGQDVALRCDPISGHVSLFWYQQALGQGPEFLTYFQNEAQLDKSGLPSDRFFAERPEGSVSTLKIQRTQQEDSAVYLCASSIRQGTNTGELFFGEGSRLTVL.

This clone was counted once. The rearrangement joins TRBV2 to TRBJ2-1, with TRBD1 identical over 7 bases. The CDR3 runs 12 residues. The V gene end was trimmed by 6 bases and the J gene end by 10 bases; junction bases not matched to a gene: 6. Germline V lookup: CDR1 SNHLY, CDR2 FYNNEI. This chain's CDR3 is CASRYRGSEQFF. The CDR3 region has the DNA TGTGCCAGCAGGTACAGGGGAAGCGAGCAGTTCTTC.

This clone was seen a few times. The gene calls are TRBV9 and TRBJ1-4, with a possible D match to TRBD1 (6 bases). Germline lookup yields CDR1 SGDLS and CDR2 YYNGEE. V lost 5 bases, J lost 6 bases, and 11 bases lay in between. The CDR3 has 13 residues. DNA of the CDR3: TGTGCCAGCAGAAAGGGGGTTGATGAAAAACTGTTTTTT. It encodes CASRKGVDEKLFF.

This chain links TRBV6-6 with TRBJ1-2; possibly TRBD1 for D (6 bases). Germline V gene lookup returns CDR1 MNHNY and CDR2 SVGAGI (reference sequence). V lost 5 bases to trimming and J lost 3 bases, with 16 bases between them. The CDR3 has 15 residues. CDR3 protein: CASSPGGRGDYGYTF. In DNA form, the CDR3 reads TGTGCCAGCAGTCCCGGAGGCAGGGGCGACTATGGCTACACCTTC.

V usage is TRBV27 and J usage is TRBJ2-1; TRBD2 aligns across 9 bases. The V gene end was trimmed by 3 bases and the J gene end by 6 bases; junction bases not matched to a gene: 12. The CDR3 totals 17 residues. The germline CDR1 and CDR2 sequences are MNHEY and SMNVEV (reference sequence). CDR3 sequence: CASSFIGGGAAFNEQFF. The CDR3 DNA reads TGTGCCAGCAGTTTCATCGGCGGGGGGGCGGCGTTCAATGAGCAGTTCTTC.

This chain joins TRBV6-1 and TRBJ2-3, with D hard to call. CDR3 size: 12 residues. V was clipped by 3 bases and J by 3 bases, with 4 bases between them. Germline V CDR1 and CDR2: MNHNS, SASEGT. The chain's CDR3 is CASSDGTDTQYF. CDR3 in DNA: TGTGCCAGCAGTGACGGGACAGATACGCAGTATTTT.

The gene calls are TRBV5-4 and TRBJ2-1; tentatively, D is TRBD2 (7 bases). V lost 4 bases and J 1 base, leaving 12 bases between the germline ends. The CDR3 runs to 15 residues. Germline V gene lookup returns CDR1 SGHNT and CDR2 YYREEE (reference sequence). CDR3 coding DNA: TGTGCCAGCAGCGCGAGGGGGGGATCCTACAATGAGCAGTTCTTC. This encodes CASSARGGSYNEQFF.

The genes are TRBV7-2 and TRBJ2-1, with TRBD2 matching 14 bases. Germline CDR1 is SGHTA and CDR2 is FQGNSA. The ends lost 5 bases at V and 5 bases at J; junction bases unmatched: 5. This CDR3 is 16 amino acids long. The CDR3 coding sequence is TGTGCCAGCAGCCTCGGACTAGCGGGGGGCGACAATGAGCAGTTCTTC. Residues: CASSLGLAGGDNEQFF.